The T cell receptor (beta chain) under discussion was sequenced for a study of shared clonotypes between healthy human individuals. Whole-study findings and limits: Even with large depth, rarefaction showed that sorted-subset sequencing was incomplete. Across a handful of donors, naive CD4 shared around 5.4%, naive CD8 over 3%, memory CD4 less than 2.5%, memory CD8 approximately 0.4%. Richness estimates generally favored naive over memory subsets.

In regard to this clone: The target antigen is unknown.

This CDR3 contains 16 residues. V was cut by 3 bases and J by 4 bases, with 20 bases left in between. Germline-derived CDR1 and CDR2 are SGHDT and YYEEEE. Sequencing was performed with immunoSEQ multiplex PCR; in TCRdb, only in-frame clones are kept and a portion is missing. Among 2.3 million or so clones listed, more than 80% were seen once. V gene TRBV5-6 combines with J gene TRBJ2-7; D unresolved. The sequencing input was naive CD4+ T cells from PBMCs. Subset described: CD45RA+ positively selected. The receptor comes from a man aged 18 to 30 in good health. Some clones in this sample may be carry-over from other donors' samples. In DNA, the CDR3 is TGTGCCAGCAGCTCCCAGTTAGCCGTCCTTTGGTACGAGCAGTACTTC. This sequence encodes CASSSQLAVLWYEQYF.